Below, one T cell receptor (beta chain) is given with its context. What it recognizes is unknown. This entry belongs to a study of T-cell reconstitution after alpha-beta-depleted transplantation in children. The TCRbeta library was prepared with unique molecular identifiers. MiXCR, applied by TCRdb to the PCR reads, yields one record per CDR3 protein. This sample has about 77,000 distinct CDR3 sequences, with 15% to 20% found just once. Study-level results: The study traced high day-60 TCRbeta diversity in some patients to surviving recipient T cells and thymic progenitors. By one year post-transplant, T-cell counts and diversity largely arose from T cells that were newly produced. In patients about two months after transplant, alpha-beta T cells reportedly arose from several hundred expanded graft clones.

The source is a male patient between 2 and 15 years old who had a stem cell transplant for acute lymphoblastic leukemia, so the T cells may come from the graft donor. The specimen comprised PBMCs, mostly from graft donor cells, sampled 360 days after TCRalphabeta/CD19-depleted stem cell transplant.

CDR3 in amino acids: CASSTPQGPYGYTF. The DNA of the CDR3 is TGTGCCAGCAGTACTCCTCAGGGCCCCTATGGCTACACCTTC. The chain employs TRBV6-5 and TRBJ1-2; possibly TRBD1 for D (5 bases). The ends were cut back, 5 bases at V and 4 bases at J, with 14 bases in the middle. The CDR3 runs 14 residues. From germline, CDR1 is MNHEY and CDR2 SVGAGI.